The 20 T cell receptor beta chains below all came from one sample that was sequenced in a study of T cell responses to AZD1222 COVID-19 vaccine. Assay: immunoSEQ multiplex PCR; the TCRdb copy retains only in-frame clones and omits some. The table lists about 94,000 clones, over 75% of them singletons, with about 12% in the top ten. The sample was peripheral blood, taken 28 days after the second AZD1222 dose. The receptor source for this set is an adult who received the AZD1222 COVID-19 vaccine.

The chain couples TRBV7-2 to TRBJ1-3; D call uncertain. Per germline, CDR1 SGHTA and CDR2 FQGNSA. With 1 base removed from V and 8 bases from J, the gap between germline ends came to 9 bases. The CDR3 runs to 13 residues. The CDR3 protein is CASSLDPRDTIYF. CDR3 coding DNA: TGTGCCAGCAGCTTAGACCCCCGGGACACCATATATTTT.

V and J are TRBV5-5 and TRBJ2-7; unclear D gene. CDR1 and CDR2 from the germline V gene are SGHKS and YYEKEE (reference sequence). The ends were cut back, 4 bases at V and 6 bases at J, with 8 bases in the middle. This CDR3 contains 11 residues. The CDR3: CASSPSLEQYF. As DNA, the CDR3 is TGTGCCAGCAGCCCCTCCCTCGAGCAGTACTTC.

Only one count was recorded for this clone. The CDR3 nucleotides read TGTGCCACCAGTCGAGCGGGGATTAACACCGGGGAGCTGTTTTTT. Residues: CATSRAGINTGELFF. The V and J genes are TRBV24-1 and TRBJ2-2; 7 bases are shared with TRBD2. The length of the CDR3 is 15 residues. The ends lost 6 bases at V and 2 bases at J; junction bases unmatched: 5. The V gene's germline CDR1 is KGHDR and CDR2 SFDVKD.

The gene calls are TRBV7-3 and TRBJ2-1; D perhaps matches TRBD2 (6 bases). Trimming removed 5 bases at V and 12 bases at J, with 14 bases between. This CDR3 spans 12 amino acids. Germline CDR1 reads SGHTA; CDR2 reads FQGTGA. This CDR3 reads CASSLTRRVQFF. CDR3 DNA sequence: TGTGCCAGCAGCCTTACTAGGAGGGTGCAGTTCTTC.

The V and J genes are TRBV27 and TRBJ1-6; D remains unclear. Germline CDR1 is MNHEY and CDR2 is SMNVEV (reference sequence). CDR3 length: 17 amino acids. Trimming cost V 0 bases and J 0 bases, with 9 bases left between them. The CDR3 loop reads CASSLSGRPSYNSPLHF. CDR3 bases: TGTGCCAGCAGTTTATCCGGCAGGCCCTCCTATAATTCACCCCTCCACTTT.

CDR3 amino acids: CASAHGQGLQEQYF. Here the CDR3 DNA reads TGTGCCAGCGCCCACGGACAGGGACTGCAAGAGCAGTACTTC. The chain couples TRBV28 to TRBJ2-7, with TRBD1 matching 8 bases. This CDR3 is 14 amino acids long. Germline V lookup: CDR1 MDHEN, CDR2 SYDVKM. V shed 8 bases, J shed 7 bases, and the junction held 13 bases outside the gene matches.

The chain joins TRBV5-1 to TRBJ1-4; perhaps TRBD1 as D (6 bases). CDR3 length equals 14 residues. V was clipped by 4 bases and J by 7 bases, with 14 bases between them. In germline, CDR1 is SGHRS, CDR2 YFSETQ. This CDR3 is CASSNGARGEKLFF. The CDR3 DNA reads TGCGCCAGCAGCAACGGGGCCAGGGGTGAAAAACTGTTTTTT.

The V call is TRBV6-5, the J call TRBJ2-1; TRBD2 might be the D (5 bases). CDR3 size: 16 residues. From germline, CDR1 is MNHEY and CDR2 SVGAGI. V dropped 0 bases and J dropped 2 bases, with 11 bases sitting between them. The CDR3 loop reads CASSYSLGVAYNEQFF. The CDR3, as DNA: TGTGCCAGCAGTTACTCTCTGGGAGTGGCCTACAATGAGCAGTTCTTC.

This clone has more than one count but fewer than ten. J is TRBJ1-2 and V is TRBV7-3; tentative D call: TRBD1 (6 bases). The CDR3 is 14 residues long. CDR1 and CDR2 (germline): SGHTA, FQGTGA. V gave up 5 bases and J gave up 4 bases, with 14 bases separating them. The CDR3 nucleotides read TGTGCCAGCAGCCTTAAGAGGGGGACCTATGGCTACACCTTC. As protein: CASSLKRGTYGYTF. Together with reference TRBV7-3 and TRBJ1-2, the CDR3 gives the full variable domain: GAGVSQTPSNKVTEKGKYVELRCDPISGHTALYWYRQSLGQGPEFLIYFQGTGAADDSGLPNDRFFAVRPEGSVSTLKIQRTERGDSAVYLCASSLKRGTYGYTFGSGTRLTVV.

The rearrangement links TRBV19 to TRBJ1-4; perhaps TRBD1 as D (5 bases). Per germline, CDR1 LNHDA and CDR2 SQIVND (reference sequence). There are 15 residues in the CDR3. V was shortened by 3 bases and J by 7 bases, with 15 bases between the two germline ends. Here the CDR3 DNA reads TGTGCCAGTAGTATCGTTCGGCAGACAGCTGAAAAACTGTTTTTT. Amino acids: CASSIVRQTAEKLFF.

CDR3 sequence reads: CASSKAQGSGANVLTF. CDR3 in DNA: TGTGCCAGCAGTAAAGCACAGGGATCCGGGGCCAACGTCCTGACTTTC. This rearrangement joins TRBV27 to TRBJ2-6; tentatively, D is TRBD1 (6 bases). The CDR3 sequence is 16 residues long. Per the germline V gene, CDR1 is MNHEY and CDR2 is SMNVEV (reference sequence). V was shortened by 5 bases and J by 4 bases, with 15 bases between the two germline ends.

The chain uses TRBV6-2 or TRBV6-3 and TRBJ1-1; D unclear. V gave up 6 bases and J gave up 1 base, with 9 bases separating them. CDR3 size: 13 residues. CDR1 and CDR2 (germline): MNHEY, SVGEGT. The DNA for the CDR3 is TGTGCCAGCAGCCACCTAGGGAACACTGAAGCTTTCTTT. Its protein is CASSHLGNTEAFF.

The sample holds one count of this clone. The chain's CDR3 is CASSPVDRVSNEQFF. In DNA form, the CDR3 reads TGTGCCAGCAGCCCAGTGGACAGGGTGTCCAATGAGCAGTTCTTC. The chain joins TRBV6-2 or TRBV6-3 to TRBJ2-1; 8 bases match TRBD1. After removal of 6 bases from V and 6 bases from J, the junction contained 10 bases not matched to a gene. Germline V CDR1 and CDR2: MNHEY, SVGEGT. The CDR3 loop spans 15 amino acids.

The chain uses TRBV11-2 and TRBJ1-5; D unclear. CDR3 size: 16 residues. The V gene's germline CDR1 is SGHAT and CDR2 FQNNGV. V was trimmed by 5 bases and J by 1 base, leaving 15 bases between them. CDR3 sequence reads: CASSLGGRLSNQPQHF. CDR3 nucleotide sequence: TGTGCCAGCAGCCTAGGTGGCAGATTGAGCAATCAGCCCCAGCATTTT.

The chain uses TRBV19 and TRBJ1-3; 7 nucleotides align to TRBD1. Germline V gives CDR1 LNHDA, CDR2 SQIVND (reference sequence). CDR3 length: 14 residues. V lost 7 bases to trimming and J lost 0 bases; unmatched junction nucleotides: 3. The CDR3 sequence is CASKGQYSGNTIYF. CDR3 coding DNA: TGTGCCAGTAAGGGACAGTACTCTGGAAACACCATATATTTT.

The chain links TRBV4-3 to TRBJ1-3; D unresolved. The germline CDR1 and CDR2 sequences are LGHNA and YSLEER. Trimming pared 4 bases from V and 3 bases from J, leaving 13 bases between. This CDR3 has 15 residues. The CDR3 DNA reads as TGCGCCAGCAGCCCCGGGTGGGAGAGTGGAAACACCATATATTTT. Amino acids: CASSPGWESGNTIYF.

This rearrangement joins TRBV11-3 to TRBJ2-1; 10 bases map to TRBD2. Germline V CDR1 and CDR2: SGHNT, YENEEA. V dropped 0 bases and J dropped 5; count of bases not matched to a gene: 1. The CDR3 length is 15 residues. The CDR3 is CASSLEGLADNEQFF. The CDR3 DNA follows: TGTGCCAGCAGCTTAGAAGGACTAGCGGACAATGAGCAGTTCTTC.

The chain carries TRBV30 and TRBJ2-7; maybe TRBD2 (5 bases). The V end was cut by 0 bases, the J end by 3 bases, with 9 bases between. The CDR3 loop spans 13 amino acids. Germline assignment: CDR1 GTSNPN and CDR2 SVGIG (reference sequence). The CDR3 region has the DNA TGTGCCTGGAGTGTCGGGGTATTCTACGAGCAGTACTTC. It specifies CAWSVGVFYEQYF.

V gene TRBV4-2 combines with J gene TRBJ2-5; 8 bases map to TRBD2. Germline loops: CDR1 LGHNA, CDR2 YNFKEQ. CDR3 length: 14 residues. V was pared by 4 bases and J by 4 bases, with 5 bases of the junction left unmatched. The CDR3 region is CASSLTSAAETQYF. Written as DNA, the CDR3 is TGTGCCAGCAGCCTGACTAGCGCTGCAGAGACCCAGTACTTC.

CDR3 in amino acids: CASSQGTGSNTIYF. CDR3 coding DNA: TGTGCCAGCAGCCAAGGGACAGGGTCGAACACCATATATTTT. The rearrangement uses TRBV3-1 (or the pseudogene TRBV3-2) and TRBJ1-3; 8 bases align to TRBD1. This CDR3 comprises 14 residues. CDR1 and CDR2 from the germline V gene are LGHDT and YNNKEL (reference sequence). V trimming: 1 base; J trimming: 7 bases; junction bases outside the gene matches: 3.